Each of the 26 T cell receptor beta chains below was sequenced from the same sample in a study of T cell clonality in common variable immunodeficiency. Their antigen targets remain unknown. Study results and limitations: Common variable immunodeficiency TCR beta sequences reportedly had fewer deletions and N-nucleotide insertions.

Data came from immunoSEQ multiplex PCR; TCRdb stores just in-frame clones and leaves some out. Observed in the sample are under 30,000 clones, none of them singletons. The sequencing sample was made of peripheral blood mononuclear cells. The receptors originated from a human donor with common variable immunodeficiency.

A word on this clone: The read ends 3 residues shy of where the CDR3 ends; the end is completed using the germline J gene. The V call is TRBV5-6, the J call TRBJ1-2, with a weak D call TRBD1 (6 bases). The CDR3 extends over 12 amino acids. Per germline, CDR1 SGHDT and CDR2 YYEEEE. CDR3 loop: CASSLPQGGYTF. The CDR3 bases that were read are TGTGCCAGCAGCCTACCACAGGGAGGC.

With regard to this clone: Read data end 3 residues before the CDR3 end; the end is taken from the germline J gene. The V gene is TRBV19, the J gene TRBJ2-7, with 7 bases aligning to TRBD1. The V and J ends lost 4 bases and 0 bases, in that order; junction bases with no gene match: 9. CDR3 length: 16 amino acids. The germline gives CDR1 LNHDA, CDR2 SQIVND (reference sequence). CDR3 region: CASSKLLGGSSYEQYF. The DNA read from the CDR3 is TGTGCCAGTAGTAAACTCTTAGGGGGCAGCTCCTACGAG.

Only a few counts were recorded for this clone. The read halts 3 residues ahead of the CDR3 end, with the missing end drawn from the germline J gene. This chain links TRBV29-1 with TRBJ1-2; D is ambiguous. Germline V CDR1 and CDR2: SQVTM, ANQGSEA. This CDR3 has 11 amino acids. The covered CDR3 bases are TGCAGCGTTGAAAAGGCCACAGGC. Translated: CSVEKATG. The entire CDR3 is CSVEKATGYTF.

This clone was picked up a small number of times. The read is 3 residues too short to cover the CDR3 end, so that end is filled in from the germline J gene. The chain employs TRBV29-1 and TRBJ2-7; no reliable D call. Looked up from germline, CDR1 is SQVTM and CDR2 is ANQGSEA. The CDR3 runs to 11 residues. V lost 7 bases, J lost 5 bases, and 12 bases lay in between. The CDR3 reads CSASKGHEQYF. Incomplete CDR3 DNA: TGCAGCGCATCAAAGGGCCACGAG.

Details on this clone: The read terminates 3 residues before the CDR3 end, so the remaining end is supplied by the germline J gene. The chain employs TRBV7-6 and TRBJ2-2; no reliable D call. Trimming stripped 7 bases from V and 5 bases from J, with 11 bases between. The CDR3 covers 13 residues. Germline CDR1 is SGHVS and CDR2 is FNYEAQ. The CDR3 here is CASTPLGTGELFF. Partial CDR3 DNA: TGTGCCAGCACCCCCTTAGGGACCGGGGAG. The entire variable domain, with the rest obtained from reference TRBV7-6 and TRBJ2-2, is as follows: GAGVSQSPRYKVTKRGQDVALRCDPISGHVSLYWYRQALGQGPEFLTYFNYEAQQDKSGLPNDRFSAERPEGSISTLTIQRTEQRDSAMYRCASTPLGTGELFFGEGSRLTVL.

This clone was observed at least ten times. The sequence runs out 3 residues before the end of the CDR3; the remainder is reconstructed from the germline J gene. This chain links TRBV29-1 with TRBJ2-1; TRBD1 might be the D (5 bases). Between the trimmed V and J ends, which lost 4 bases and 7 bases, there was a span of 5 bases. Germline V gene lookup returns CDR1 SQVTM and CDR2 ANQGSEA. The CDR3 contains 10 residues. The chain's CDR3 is CSVGQNEQFF. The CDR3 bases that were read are TGCAGCGTTGGACAGAATGAG.

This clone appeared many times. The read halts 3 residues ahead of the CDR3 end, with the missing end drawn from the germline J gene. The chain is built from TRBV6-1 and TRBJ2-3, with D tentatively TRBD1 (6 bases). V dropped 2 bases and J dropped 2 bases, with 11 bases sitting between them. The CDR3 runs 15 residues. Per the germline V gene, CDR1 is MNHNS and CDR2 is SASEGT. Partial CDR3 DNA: TGTGCCAGCAGTGAAATGGACAGAAACACAGATACG. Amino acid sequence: CASSEMDRNTDT. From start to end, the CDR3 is CASSEMDRNTDTQYF.

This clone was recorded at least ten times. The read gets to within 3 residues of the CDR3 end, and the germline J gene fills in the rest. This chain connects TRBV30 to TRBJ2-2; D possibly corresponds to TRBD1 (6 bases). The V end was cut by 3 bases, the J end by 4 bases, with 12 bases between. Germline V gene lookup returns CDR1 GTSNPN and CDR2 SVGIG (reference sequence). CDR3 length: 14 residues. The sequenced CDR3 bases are TGTGCCTGGAGGGGACACTCACTCACCGGGGAG. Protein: CAWRGHSLTGE. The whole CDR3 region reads CAWRGHSLTGELFF.

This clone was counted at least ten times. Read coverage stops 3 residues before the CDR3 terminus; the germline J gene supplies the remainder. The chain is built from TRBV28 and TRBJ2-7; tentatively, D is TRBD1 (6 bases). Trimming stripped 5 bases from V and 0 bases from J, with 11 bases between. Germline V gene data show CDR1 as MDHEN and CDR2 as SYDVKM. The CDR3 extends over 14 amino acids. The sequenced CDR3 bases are TGTGCCAGCAGTACTGTGGGGGCCTCCTACGAG. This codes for CASSTVGASYE. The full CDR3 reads CASSTVGASYEQYF.

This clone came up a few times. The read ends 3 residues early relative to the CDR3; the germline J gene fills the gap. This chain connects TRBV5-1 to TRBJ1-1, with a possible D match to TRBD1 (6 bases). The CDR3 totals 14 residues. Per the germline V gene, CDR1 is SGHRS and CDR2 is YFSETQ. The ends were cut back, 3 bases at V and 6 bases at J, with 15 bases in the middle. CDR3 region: CASSSTGQSAEAFF. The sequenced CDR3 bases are TGCGCCAGCAGCTCTACAGGGCAGTCCGCTGAA.

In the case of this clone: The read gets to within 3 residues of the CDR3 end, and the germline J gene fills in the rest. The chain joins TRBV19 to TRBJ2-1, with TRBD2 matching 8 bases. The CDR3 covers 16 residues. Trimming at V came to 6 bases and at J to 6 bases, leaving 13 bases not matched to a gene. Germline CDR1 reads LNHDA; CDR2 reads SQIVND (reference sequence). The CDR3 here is CASSVAGSGVGNEQFF. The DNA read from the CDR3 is TGTGCCAGTAGCGTAGCGGGATCAGGTGTGGGCAATGAG.

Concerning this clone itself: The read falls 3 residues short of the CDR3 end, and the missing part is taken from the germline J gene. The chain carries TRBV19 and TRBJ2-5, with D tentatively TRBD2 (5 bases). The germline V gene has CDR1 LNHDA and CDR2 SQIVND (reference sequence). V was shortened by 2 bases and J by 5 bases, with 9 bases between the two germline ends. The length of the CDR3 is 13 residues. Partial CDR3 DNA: TGTGCCAGTAGTATAAGGGAGCGGGAGACC. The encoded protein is CASSIRERET. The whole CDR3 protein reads CASSIRERETQYF.

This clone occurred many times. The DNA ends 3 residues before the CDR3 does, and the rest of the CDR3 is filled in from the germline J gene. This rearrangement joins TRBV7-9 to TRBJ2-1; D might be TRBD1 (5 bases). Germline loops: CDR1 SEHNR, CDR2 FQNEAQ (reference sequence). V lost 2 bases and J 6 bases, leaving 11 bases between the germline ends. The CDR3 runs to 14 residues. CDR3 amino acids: CASSLRRVSNEQFF. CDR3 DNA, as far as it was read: TGTGCCAGCAGCTTACGCAGGGTATCCAATGAG.

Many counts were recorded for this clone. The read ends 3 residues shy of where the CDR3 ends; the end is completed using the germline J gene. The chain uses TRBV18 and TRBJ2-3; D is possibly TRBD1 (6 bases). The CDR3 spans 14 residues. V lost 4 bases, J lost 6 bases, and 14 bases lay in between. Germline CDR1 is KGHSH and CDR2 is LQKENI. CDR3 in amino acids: CASSQLGGVDTQYF. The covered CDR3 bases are TGTGCCAGCTCACAGCTAGGGGGAGTGGATACG.

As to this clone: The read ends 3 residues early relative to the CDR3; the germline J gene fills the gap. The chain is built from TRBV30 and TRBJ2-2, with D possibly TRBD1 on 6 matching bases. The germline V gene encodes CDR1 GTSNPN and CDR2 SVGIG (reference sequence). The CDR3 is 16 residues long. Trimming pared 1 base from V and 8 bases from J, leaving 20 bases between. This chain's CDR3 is CAWSAPRGVGRGELFF. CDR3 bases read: TGTGCCTGGAGTGCCCCCAGGGGTGTGGGTCGGGGGGAG. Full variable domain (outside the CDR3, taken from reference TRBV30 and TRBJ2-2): SQTIHQWPATLVQPVGSPLSLECTVEGTSNPNLYWYRQAAGRGLQLLFYSVGIGQISSEVPQNLSASRPQDRQFILSSKKLLLSDSGFYLCAWSAPRGVGRGELFFGEGSRLTVL.

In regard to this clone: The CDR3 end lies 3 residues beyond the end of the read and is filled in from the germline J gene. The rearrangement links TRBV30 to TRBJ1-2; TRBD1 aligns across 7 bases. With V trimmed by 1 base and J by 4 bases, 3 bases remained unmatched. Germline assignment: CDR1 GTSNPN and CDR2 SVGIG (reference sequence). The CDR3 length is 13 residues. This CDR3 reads CAWSGTGGYGYTF. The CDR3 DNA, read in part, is TGTGCCTGGAGTGGGACAGGCGGCTATGGC.

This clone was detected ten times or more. The CDR3 here is CSVSRTATSTDTQYF. CDR3 DNA, as far as it was read: TGCAGCGTCAGCAGGACAGCGACTAGCACAGATACG. This chain links TRBV29-1 with TRBJ2-3; D is perhaps TRBD1 (6 bases). The read falls 3 residues short of the CDR3 end, and the missing part is taken from the germline J gene. The CDR3 length is 15 residues. In germline, CDR1 is SQVTM, CDR2 ANQGSEA. Trimming removed 6 bases at V and 0 bases at J, with 16 bases between.

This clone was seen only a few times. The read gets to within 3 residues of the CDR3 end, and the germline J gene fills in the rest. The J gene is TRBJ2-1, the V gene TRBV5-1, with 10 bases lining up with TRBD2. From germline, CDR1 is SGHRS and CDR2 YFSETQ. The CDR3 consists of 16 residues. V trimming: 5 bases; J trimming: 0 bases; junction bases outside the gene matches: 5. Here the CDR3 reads CASSLIAGGSYNEQFF. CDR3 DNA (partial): TGCGCCAGCAGTCTTATAGCGGGAGGCTCCTACAATGAG. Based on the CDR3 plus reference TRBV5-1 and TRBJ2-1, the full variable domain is KAGVTQTPRYLIKTRGQQVTLSCSPISGHRSVSWYQQTPGQGLQFLFEYFSETQRNKGNFPGRFSGRQFSNSRSEMNVSTLELGDSALYLCASSLIAGGSYNEQFFGPGTRLTVL.

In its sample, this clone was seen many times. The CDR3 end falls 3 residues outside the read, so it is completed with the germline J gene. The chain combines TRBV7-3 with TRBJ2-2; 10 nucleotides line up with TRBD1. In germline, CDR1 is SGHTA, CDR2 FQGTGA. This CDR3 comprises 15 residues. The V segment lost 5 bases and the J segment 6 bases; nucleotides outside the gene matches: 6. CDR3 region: CASSPATGGAGELFF. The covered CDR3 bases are TGTGCCAGCAGCCCGGCGACAGGGGGCGCCGGGGAG.

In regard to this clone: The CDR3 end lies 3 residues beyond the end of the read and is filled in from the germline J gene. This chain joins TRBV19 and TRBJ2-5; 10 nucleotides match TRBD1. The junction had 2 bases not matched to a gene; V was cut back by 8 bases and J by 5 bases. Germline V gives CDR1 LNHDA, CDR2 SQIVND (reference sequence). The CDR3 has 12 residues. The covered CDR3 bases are TGTGCCAGTCGACAGGGGGCGGAGACC. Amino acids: CASRQGAET. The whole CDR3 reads CASRQGAETQYF.

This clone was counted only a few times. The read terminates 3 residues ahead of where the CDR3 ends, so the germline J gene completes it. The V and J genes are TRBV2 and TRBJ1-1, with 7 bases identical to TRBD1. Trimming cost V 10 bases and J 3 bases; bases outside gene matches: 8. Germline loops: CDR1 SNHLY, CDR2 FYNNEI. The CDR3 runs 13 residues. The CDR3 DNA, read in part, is TGTGCCAACGGACAGGCGAGGGACACTGAA. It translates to CANGQARDTE. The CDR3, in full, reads CANGQARDTEAFF.

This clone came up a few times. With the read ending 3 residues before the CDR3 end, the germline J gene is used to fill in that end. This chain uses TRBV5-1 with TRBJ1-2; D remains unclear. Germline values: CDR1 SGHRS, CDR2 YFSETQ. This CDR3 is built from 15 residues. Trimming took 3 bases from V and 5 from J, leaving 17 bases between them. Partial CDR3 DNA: TGCGCCAGCAGCTCCGGCGGCAGTGTGGGTTATGGC. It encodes CASSSGGSVGYG. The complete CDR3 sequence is CASSSGGSVGYGYTF. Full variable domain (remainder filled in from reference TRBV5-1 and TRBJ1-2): KAGVTQTPRYLIKTRGQQVTLSCSPISGHRSVSWYQQTPGQGLQFLFEYFSETQRNKGNFPGRFSGRQFSNSRSEMNVSTLELGDSALYLCASSSGGSVGYGYTFGSGTRLTVV.

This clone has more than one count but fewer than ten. Partial CDR3 DNA: TGTGCCAGCAAGCTAGCGGGGGGAGAGGCCAACGTC. Translated: CASKLAGGEANV. The whole CDR3 is CASKLAGGEANVLTF. V is TRBV6-2 or TRBV6-3 and J is TRBJ2-6; 11 positions match TRBD2. The CDR3 extends 3 residues past the end of the read, so its final part is completed from the germline J gene. V shed 7 bases and J 6 bases; nucleotides not matched to a gene: 5. This CDR3 spans 15 amino acids. The germline V gene encodes CDR1 MNHEY and CDR2 SVGEGT.

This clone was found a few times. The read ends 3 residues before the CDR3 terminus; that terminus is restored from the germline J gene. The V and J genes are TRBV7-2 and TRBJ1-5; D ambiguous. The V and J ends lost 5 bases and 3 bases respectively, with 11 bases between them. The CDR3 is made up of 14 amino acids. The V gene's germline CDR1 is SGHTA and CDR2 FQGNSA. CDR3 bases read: TGTGCCAGCAGCCCGGTCGTTTCCAATCAGCCC. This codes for CASSPVVSNQP. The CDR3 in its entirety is CASSPVVSNQPQHF. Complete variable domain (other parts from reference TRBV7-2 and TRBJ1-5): GAGVSQSPSNKVTEKGKDVELRCDPISGHTALYWYRQSLGQGLEFLIYFQGNSAPDKSGLPSDRFSAERTGGSVSTLTIQRTQQEDSAVYLCASSPVVSNQPQHFGDGTRLSIL.

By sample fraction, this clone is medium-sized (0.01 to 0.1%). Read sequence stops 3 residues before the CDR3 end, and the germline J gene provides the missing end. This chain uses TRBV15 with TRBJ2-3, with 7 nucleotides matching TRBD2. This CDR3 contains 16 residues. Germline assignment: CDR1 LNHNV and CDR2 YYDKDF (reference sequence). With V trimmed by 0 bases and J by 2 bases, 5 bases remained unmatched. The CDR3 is CATSREGGTYTDTQYF. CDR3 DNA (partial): TGTGCCACCAGCAGAGAGGGGGGGACGTACACAGATACG.

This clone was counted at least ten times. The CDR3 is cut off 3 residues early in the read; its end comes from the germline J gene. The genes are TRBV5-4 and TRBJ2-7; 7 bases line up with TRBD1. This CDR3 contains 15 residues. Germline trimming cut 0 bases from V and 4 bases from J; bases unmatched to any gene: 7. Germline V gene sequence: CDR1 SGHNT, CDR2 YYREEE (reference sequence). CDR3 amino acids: CASSLGQGNFYEQYF. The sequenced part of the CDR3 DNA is TGTGCCAGCAGCTTGGGACAGGGAAACTTTTACGAG.